This TCR beta chain was documented in a study of radiation and T cells in renal cell carcinoma. Turning to the study itself: Nephrectomy followed 15 Gy stereotactic body radiation by 4 weeks. Study-level findings and limits: No pretreatment tumor biopsies were available for baseline clonotypes. In blood, top tumor clones expanded by 2 weeks, shrinking by 4.

Trimming left V 5 bases short and J 8 bases short, with 15 bases between. CDR1 and CDR2 (germline): SGHAT, FQNNGV. This CDR3 contains 13 residues. Using immunoSEQ multiplex PCR, the repertoire was profiled, and TCRdb retains in-frame clones only, with some absent. Of 150,000 or so clones in the sample, more than 70% are singletons; the top ten hold about 12%. This sample's time point: baseline pretreatment blood. This sample's treatment: 15 Gy SBRT to primary tumor, nephrectomy 4 weeks later. Details on this clone: Its antigen is unknown.

Here the sequenced sample was blood, taken from a patient whose treatment included radiotherapy and nephrectomy. The source is a woman between 45 and 65 years old with renal cell carcinoma. The V call is TRBV11-2, the J call TRBJ1-2; D gene unclear. The CDR3 nucleotides are TGTGCCAGCAGCCCCCATGGACGGGTCGGCTACACCTTC. Amino acids: CASSPHGRVGYTF. Full variable domain (remainder filled in from reference TRBV11-2 and TRBJ1-2): EAGVAQSPRYKIIEKRQSVAFWCNPISGHATLYWYQQILGQGPKLLIQFQNNGVVDDSQLPKDRFSAERLKGVDSTLKIQPAKLEDSAVYLCASSPHGRVGYTFGSGTRLTVV.